Below, one T cell receptor beta chain is given with its context. The study reverse transcribed the entire isolated RNA, so it sequenced expressed TCRB transcripts. Generated by immunoSEQ multiplex PCR, the TCRdb table keeps only in-frame clones and is missing some. The sample carries roughly 400,000 clones, 14% recorded once. In germline, CDR1 is SEHNR, CDR2 FQNEAQ (reference sequence). The CDR3 is made up of 13 amino acids. The V end was cut by 1 base, the J end by 4 bases, with 7 bases between. The source of the sample is a study of beta chain features in type 1 diabetes. For the study at large: Cell yields, age and gender were similar between patients and healthy donors. All samples combined gave about 100 million sorted cells for examination.

This chain connects TRBV7-9 to TRBJ1-2; no clear D gene. The receptor's source is a man aged 25 to 40 in good health. Sequenced sample: naive CD4+ T cells from blood. CDR3 nucleotides: TGTGCCAGCAGCTTAGATAAGGGCTATGGCTACACCTTC. Its translation is CASSLDKGYGYTF.